This T cell receptor (beta chain) is drawn from a study of CD8+ T cells in alopecia areata. Whole-study findings and limits: Treatment with tofacitinib significantly lowered scalp clonality and reduced expanded CD8+ clones among the top 100. TCR sharing across patients was less clear than in mice, possibly HLA-related. Scalp samples also yield sequences of resident alphabeta T cells from normal skin.

With respect to this clone: What it binds is not known.

Regarding treatment: oral pan-JAK inhibitor, 5-10 mg twice daily. Alopecia areata patients gave lesional scalp punch biopsies and peripheral blood samples. Once RNA had been extracted, it was reverse transcribed into cDNA to act as the sequencing template. Some clones are missing from TCRdb's copy, which holds only in-frame ones; the method was immunoSEQ multiplex PCR. Altogether 200,000 to 250,000 clones are present, roughly two fifths being singletons, with the ten largest covering about 2.4%. Germline CDR1 is LGHNA and CDR2 is YNFKEQ. Between the trimmed V and J ends, which lost 1 base and 3 bases, there was a span of 21 bases. The CDR3 loop spans 19 amino acids.

The input for sequencing was CD4+ T cells sorted from blood, taken at approximately week 36, from a patient treated with tofacitinib. The receptor comes from a human donor with alopecia areata. The chain couples TRBV4-2 to TRBJ2-2, with D perhaps assigned TRBD1 or TRBD2 (6 bases each). DNA of the CDR3: TGTGCCAGCAGCCAAGTCGGGGGCCCTAGCGAGAGCTACACCGGGGAGCTGTTTTTT. This gives the protein CASSQVGGPSESYTGELFF.